Each of the 10 T cell receptor beta chains below was sequenced from the same sample in a study of beta chain features in type 1 diabetes. Expressed TCRB transcripts were sequenced because the isolated RNA had all been reverse transcribed beforehand. Clones were sequenced by immunoSEQ multiplex PCR, and TCRdb holds only the in-frame ones, with some missing. This sample has about 160,000 clones, with just over 8% found just once. Notes on the study in general: When Type 1 diabetes patients were examined, their TCRB CDR3s proved moderately but significantly shorter in all four CD4+ subsets.

Their recognized antigens are unknown. The material sequenced was central memory CD4+ T cells from blood. The receptors were gathered from a woman aged 18-29 years with type 1 diabetes.

The V and J genes are TRBV6-1 and TRBJ1-4, with D hard to call. V was clipped by 8 bases and J by 8 bases, with 15 bases between them. The CDR3 has 13 residues. Germline CDR1 MNHNS, CDR2 SASEGT. CDR3 amino acids: CASCTAPREKLFF. CDR3 coding DNA: TGTGCCAGCTGTACAGCCCCGAGAGAAAAACTGTTTTTT.

This clone was recorded at least ten times. The V call is TRBV29-1, the J call TRBJ2-1; TRBD1 aligns across 10 bases. V trimming: 4 bases; J trimming: 10 bases; junction bases outside the gene matches: 7. The CDR3 extends over 13 amino acids. Germline V CDR1 and CDR2: SQVTM, ANQGSEA. CDR3: CSVAGTGAGEQFF. The DNA of the CDR3 is TGCAGCGTTGCCGGGACAGGGGCAGGAGAGCAGTTCTTC.

This clone was seen a handful of times. V usage is TRBV5-4 and J usage is TRBJ1-2; D might be TRBD1 (5 bases). From germline, CDR1 is SGHNT and CDR2 YYREEE (reference sequence). The V gene lost 4 bases and the J gene lost 0 bases, with 7 bases spanning the gap. The CDR3 totals 13 residues. In DNA form, the CDR3 reads TGTGCCAGCAGCCGGACACCTAACTATGGCTACACCTTC. Its translation is CASSRTPNYGYTF.

This clone was seen only a few times. A read error may explain this, as a much larger clone is one base away. V is TRBV2 and J is TRBJ2-5; perhaps TRBD2 as D (5 bases). Germline CDR1 SNHLY, CDR2 FYNNEI. Trimming stripped 8 bases from V and 1 base from J, with 8 bases between. This CDR3 is built from 12 residues. For the CDR3, the DNA is TGTGCCAGCGGCCGGGGCCAAGAGACCCAGTACTTC. This translates into CASGRGQETQYF.

This chain uses TRBV9 with TRBJ2-2, with a possible D match to TRBD1 (5 bases). The CDR3 totals 14 residues. The V end was cut by 6 bases, the J end by 6 bases, with 15 bases between. Germline CDR1 and CDR2: SGDLS and YYNGEE. CDR3 in amino acids: CASTDRALAGELFF. CDR3 sequence (DNA): TGTGCCAGCACCGACAGAGCGCTGGCCGGGGAGCTGTTTTTT.

V usage is TRBV2 and J usage is TRBJ1-5; 9 bases map to TRBD1. Trimming removed 6 bases from V and 7 bases from J; junction bases left unmatched: 7. CDR3 length: 14 amino acids. Germline V gene lookup returns CDR1 SNHLY and CDR2 FYNNEI. This CDR3 is CASRKQGAEQPQHF. CDR3 nucleotide sequence: TGTGCCAGCAGAAAACAGGGGGCCGAACAGCCCCAGCATTTT.

This chain uses TRBV6-5 with TRBJ1-1, with 7 bases identical to TRBD1. The ends lost 0 bases at V and 3 bases at J; junction bases unmatched: 4. The length of the CDR3 is 15 residues. Germline lookup yields CDR1 MNHEY and CDR2 SVGAGI. CDR3 amino acids: CASSYSYRGDTEAFF. The CDR3 bases are TGTGCCAGCAGTTACTCATACAGGGGTGACACTGAAGCTTTCTTT.

The chain employs TRBV30 and TRBJ2-7; 7 nucleotides align to TRBD1. J was trimmed by 3 bases and V by 5 bases; bases with no gene match: 4. The CDR3 sequence is 12 residues long. Germline V lookup: CDR1 GTSNPN, CDR2 SVGIG (reference sequence). The CDR3 DNA sequence: TGTGCCTGGGTCCGGGACAGCTACGAGCAGTACTTC. Encoded protein: CAWVRDSYEQYF.

The chain recombines TRBV18 with TRBJ2-1; no reliable D call. The CDR3 loop spans 16 amino acids. CDR1 is KGHSH and CDR2 is LQKENI in the germline V gene. Trimming stripped 0 bases from V and 3 bases from J, with 12 bases between. CDR3 amino acids: CASSPPGPRFYNEQFF. The CDR3 nucleotides are TGTGCCAGCTCACCACCGGGCCCCCGATTCTACAATGAGCAGTTCTTC. The whole variable domain, remainder taken from reference TRBV18 and TRBJ2-1, is NAGVMQNPRHLVRRRGQEARLRCSPMKGHSHVYWYRQLPEEGLKFMVYLQKENIIDESGMPKERFSAEFPKEGPSILRIQQVVRGDSAAYFCASSPPGPRFYNEQFFGPGTRLTVL.

This clone appeared a few times. The CDR3, as DNA: TGTGCCAGCAGCTTAAACTGGGGGGGCGGTCAGCCCCAGCATTTT. It codes for CASSLNWGGGQPQHF. The chain is built from TRBV7-2 and TRBJ1-5; tentative D call: TRBD1 (6 bases). From germline, CDR1 is SGHTA and CDR2 FQGNSA. V dropped 2 bases and J dropped 6 bases, with 14 bases sitting between them. The CDR3 spans 15 residues. Filled out from reference TRBV7-2 and TRBJ1-5, the complete variable domain reads GAGVSQSPSNKVTEKGKDVELRCDPISGHTALYWYRQSLGQGLEFLIYFQGNSAPDKSGLPSDRFSAERTGGSVSTLTIQRTQQEDSAVYLCASSLNWGGGQPQHFGDGTRLSIL.